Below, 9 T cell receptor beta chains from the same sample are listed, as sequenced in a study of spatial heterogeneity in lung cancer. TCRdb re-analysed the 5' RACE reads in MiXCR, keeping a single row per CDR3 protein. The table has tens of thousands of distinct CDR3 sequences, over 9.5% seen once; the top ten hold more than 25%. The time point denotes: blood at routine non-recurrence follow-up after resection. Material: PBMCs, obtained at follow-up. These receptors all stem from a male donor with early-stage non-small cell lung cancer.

CDR3 coding DNA: TGTGCCAGCAGTGTTGCCGGGACTAGAGGAAGTCAGTACTTC. Amino acid sequence: CASSVAGTRGSQYF. The chain is built from TRBV6-1 and TRBJ2-4, with TRBD2 matching over 8 bases. V lost 4 bases to trimming and J lost 12 bases; unmatched junction nucleotides: 11. CDR1 is MNHNS, CDR2 SASEGT, per germline. The CDR3 is made up of 14 amino acids.

CDR3 residues: CASSQPGQSNQPQHF. CDR3 nucleotides: TGTGCCAGCAGTCAACCGGGACAGAGCAATCAGCCCCAGCATTTT. V usage is TRBV6-2 or TRBV6-3 and J usage is TRBJ1-5; the match to TRBD1 covers 7 bases. The V gene end was trimmed by 5 bases and the J gene end by 1 base; junction bases not matched to a gene: 5. Germline V gene lookup returns CDR1 MNHEY and CDR2 SVGEGT. The CDR3 consists of 15 residues.

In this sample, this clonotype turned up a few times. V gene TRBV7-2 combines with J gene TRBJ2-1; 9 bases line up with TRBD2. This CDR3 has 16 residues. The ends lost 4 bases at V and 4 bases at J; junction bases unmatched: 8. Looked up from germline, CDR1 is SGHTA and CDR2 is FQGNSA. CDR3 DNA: TGTGCCAGCAGCTCTATGGCTAGCGGGAATTACAATGAGCAGTTCTTC. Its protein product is CASSSMASGNYNEQFF. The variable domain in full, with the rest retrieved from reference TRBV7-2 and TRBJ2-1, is GAGVSQSPSNKVTEKGKDVELRCDPISGHTALYWYRQSLGQGLEFLIYFQGNSAPDKSGLPSDRFSAERTGGSVSTLTIQRTQQEDSAVYLCASSSMASGNYNEQFFGPGTRLTVL.

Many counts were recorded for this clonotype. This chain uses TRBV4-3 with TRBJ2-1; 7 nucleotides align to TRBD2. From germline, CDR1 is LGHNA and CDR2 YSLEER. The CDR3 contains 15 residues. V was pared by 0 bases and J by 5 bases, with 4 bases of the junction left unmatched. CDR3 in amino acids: CASSQDFGLDNEQFF. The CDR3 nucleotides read TGCGCCAGCAGCCAAGATTTTGGACTAGACAATGAGCAGTTCTTC.

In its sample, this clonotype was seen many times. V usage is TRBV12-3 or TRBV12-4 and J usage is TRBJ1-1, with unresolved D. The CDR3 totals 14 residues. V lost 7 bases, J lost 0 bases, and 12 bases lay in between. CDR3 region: CASTMTWMNTEAFF. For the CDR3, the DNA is TGTGCCAGCACCATGACATGGATGAACACTGAAGCTTTCTTT.

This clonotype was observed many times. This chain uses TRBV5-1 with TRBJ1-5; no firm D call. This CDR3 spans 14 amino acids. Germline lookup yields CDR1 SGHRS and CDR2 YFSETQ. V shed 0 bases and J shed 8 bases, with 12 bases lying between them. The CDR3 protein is CASSLVEGSEPQHF. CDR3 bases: TGCGCCAGCAGCTTGGTGGAGGGCTCAGAGCCCCAGCATTTT.

The CDR3 region has the DNA TGTGCCAGCAGTGTCAGACAGGGGGCTTACGAGCAGTACTTC. Amino acid sequence: CASSVRQGAYEQYF. V is TRBV13 and J is TRBJ2-7; 10 bases fit TRBD1. The J segment lost 4 bases and the V segment lost 6 bases, leaving 6 bases of the junction unmatched. This CDR3 contains 14 residues. The germline V gene encodes CDR1 PRHDT and CDR2 FYEKMQ (reference sequence).

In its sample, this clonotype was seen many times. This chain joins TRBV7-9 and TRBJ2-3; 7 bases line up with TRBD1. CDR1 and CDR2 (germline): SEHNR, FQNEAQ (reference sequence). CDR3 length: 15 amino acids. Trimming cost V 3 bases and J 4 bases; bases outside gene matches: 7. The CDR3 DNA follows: TGTGCCAGCAGCTTCTTTGGGACAGAAGCAGATACGCAGTATTTT. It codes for CASSFFGTEADTQYF.

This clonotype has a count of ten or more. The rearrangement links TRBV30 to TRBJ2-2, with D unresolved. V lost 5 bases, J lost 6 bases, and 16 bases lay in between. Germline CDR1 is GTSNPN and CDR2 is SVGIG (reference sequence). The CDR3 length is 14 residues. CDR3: CAWVKGSSAGELFF. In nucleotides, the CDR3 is TGTGCCTGGGTCAAAGGGTCTAGTGCCGGGGAGCTGTTTTTT.